The sequence of this TCR beta chain was determined in a study of T cells in Graves' hyperthyroidism and ophthalmopathy. Study observations and caveats: Clonotypes that were expanded in thyroid above 0.001 mostly appeared in blood too.

Hyperthyroidism in the patients, aged 18 to 65, was newly diagnosed and under 2 months in duration. Fresh peripheral blood, about 10 ml of it, supplied the PBMCs. As concerns this clonotype: The antigen is unknown.

Researchers amplified the TCR beta CDR3 regions from RNA transcripts. HTBI primers were the set used in a first-round RT-PCR of the TCR CDR3. In TCRdb, the multiplex PCR reads were re-called with MiXCR into one record per CDR3 protein. The table lists 350,000 or so distinct CDR3 sequences, approximately 17% of them singletons, with around 35% in the top ten. The sequenced sample was blood. The TCR comes from a woman aged 25 to 39 with Graves' hyperthyroidism that later progressed to Graves' ophthalmopathy.

CDR3 amino acids: CASRDGTQSGEQFF. For the CDR3, the DNA is TGCGCCAGCAGAGACGGGACCCAGTCGGGCGAGCAGTTCTTC. V usage is TRBV4-1 and J usage is TRBJ2-1; TRBD1 or TRBD2 may be the D gene (5 bases each). The CDR3 runs to 14 residues. The ends were cut back, 6 bases at V and 10 bases at J, with 19 bases in the middle. Germline-derived CDR1 and CDR2 are MGHRA and YSYEKL.